A single sample is the source of the 15 T cell receptor beta chains below, sequenced in a study of long-term antiretroviral therapy in people with HIV. The libraries were made with immunoSEQ v3.0 at survey level. Sequenced by immunoSEQ multiplex PCR; TCRdb stores in-frame clones only, minus some. The data show 30,000 to 35,000 clones, under 85% seen once. Sequenced here: unsorted PBMCs, sampled 3 years after starting antiretroviral therapy. These receptors were collected from a man in his fifties or sixties with HIV.

For this clone: The same CDR3 arises from other DNA sequences in this sample as well. The chain carries TRBV30 and TRBJ1-3, with a tentative D call TRBD1 (5 bases). This CDR3 spans 18 amino acids. Trimming cost V 5 bases and J 3 bases, with 26 bases left between them. The germline V gene has CDR1 GTSNPN and CDR2 SVGIG (reference sequence). The CDR3 is CAWQEVGAPRKGGNTIYF. The CDR3 DNA follows: TGTGCCTGGCAGGAAGTAGGGGCACCTCGCAAAGGTGGAAACACCATATATTTT. Based on the CDR3 plus reference TRBV30 and TRBJ1-3, the full variable domain is SQTIHQWPATLVQPVGSPLSLECTVEGTSNPNLYWYRQAAGRGLQLLFYSVGIGQISSEVPQNLSASRPQDRQFILSSKKLLLSDSGFYLCAWQEVGAPRKGGNTIYFGEGSWLTVV.

Notes on this clone: One end of the junction does not line up with germline, which may come from a read error. V gene TRBV5-1 combines with J gene TRBJ2-1, with D perhaps matching TRBD2 (8 bases). The germline gives CDR1 SGHRS, CDR2 YFSETQ. The CDR3 length is 11 residues. DNA of the CDR3: TGCGCCAGCAGCCCCGGGAGGGGGCGGGTCTTC. As protein: CASSPGRGRVF. Filled out from reference TRBV5-1 and TRBJ2-1, the complete variable domain reads KAGVTQTPRYLIKTRGQQVTLSCSPISGHRSVSWYQQTPGQGLQFLFEYFSETQRNKGNFPGRFSGRQFSNSRSEMNVSTLELGDSALYLCASSPGRGRVFGPGTRLTVL.

The chain has TRBV7-8 and TRBJ2-2; 8 nucleotides agree with TRBD1. The CDR3 loop spans 15 amino acids. The trim removed 1 base at V and 11 bases at J, leaving 9 bases unmatched. Germline values: CDR1 SGHVS, CDR2 FQNEAQ. The CDR3 region is CASSLGTGIKKELFF. The CDR3 bases are TGTGCCAGCAGCTTAGGGACAGGGATTAAGAAAGAGCTGTTTTTT.

This clone was found a few times. This chain links TRBV4-1 with TRBJ1-1, with D perhaps matching TRBD1 (6 bases). V was clipped by 2 bases and J by 6 bases, with 19 bases between them. Looked up from germline, CDR1 is MGHRA and CDR2 is YSYEKL. The length of the CDR3 is 16 residues. This CDR3 reads CASSQHTYGGLAEAFF. CDR3 sequence (DNA): TGCGCCAGCAGCCAACATACTTATGGGGGCTTAGCTGAAGCTTTCTTT.

The gene calls are TRBV15 and TRBJ1-4; no reliable D call. The CDR3 totals 16 residues. Per germline, CDR1 LNHNV and CDR2 YYDKDF (reference sequence). With 3 bases removed from V and 0 bases from J, the gap between germline ends came to 11 bases. CDR3 in amino acids: CATSSPFTSTNEKLFF. In DNA, the CDR3 is TGTGCCACCAGCAGTCCCTTTACGTCAACTAATGAAAAACTGTTTTTT.

The chain recombines TRBV5-4 with TRBJ2-7; TRBD2 is a possible D gene (5 bases). Germline-derived CDR1 and CDR2 are SGHNT and YYREEE (reference sequence). The V end lost 0 bases, the J end lost 3 bases, and 10 bases lay between the germline ends. This CDR3 contains 14 residues. The CDR3 is CASSLAQGGYEQYF. CDR3 nucleotides: TGTGCCAGCAGCTTGGCCCAAGGAGGCTACGAGCAGTACTTC.

V gene TRBV5-1 combines with J gene TRBJ1-1, with a possible D match to TRBD1 (6 bases). CDR3 size: 14 residues. Trimming stripped 1 base from V and 1 base from J, with 8 bases between. The germline CDR1 and CDR2 sequences are SGHRS and YFSETQ. The CDR3 spells CASSLRGENTEAFF. In DNA, the CDR3 is TGCGCCAGCAGCTTGAGGGGGGAGAACACTGAAGCTTTCTTT.

The J gene is TRBJ2-7, the V gene TRBV4-2; the match to TRBD2 covers 10 bases. J gave up 4 bases and V 0 bases, and 6 bases lay outside the gene matches. The CDR3 sequence is 16 residues long. Germline CDR1 reads LGHNA; CDR2 reads YNFKEQ. The CDR3, as DNA: TGTGCCAGCAGCCAAGAGCCCCTAGCGGGGGTTTACGAGCAGTACTTC. This codes for CASSQEPLAGVYEQYF.

V and J are TRBV19 and TRBJ1-4; no reliable D call. The CDR3 is 14 amino acids. V was pared by 1 base and J by 5 bases, with 8 bases between. The germline CDR1 and CDR2 sequences are LNHDA and SQIVND (reference sequence). For the CDR3, the DNA is TGTGCCAGTAGTATAGGAGGGAACAATGAAAAACTGTTTTTT. Translation gives CASSIGGNNEKLFF. Full variable domain (rest looked up from reference TRBV19 and TRBJ1-4): DGGITQSPKYLFRKEGQNVTLSCEQNLNHDAMYWYRQDPGQGLRLIYYSQIVNDFQKGDIAEGYSVSREKKESFPLTVTSAQKNPTAFYLCASSIGGNNEKLFFGSGTQLSVL.

The chain has TRBV29-1 and TRBJ1-1; D unclear. The ends were cut back, 7 bases at V and 0 bases at J, with 6 bases in the middle. Germline V gene lookup returns CDR1 SQVTM and CDR2 ANQGSEA. This CDR3 is 11 amino acids long. In DNA, the CDR3 is TGCAGCGCTCAGGTGAACACTGAAGCTTTCTTT. As protein: CSAQVNTEAFF. Combining the CDR3 with reference TRBV29-1 and TRBJ1-1 gives the whole variable domain SAVISQKPSRDICQRGTSLTIQCQVDSQVTMMFWYRQQPGQSLTLIATANQGSEATYESGFVIDKFPISRPNLTFSTLTVSNMSPEDSSIYLCSAQVNTEAFFGQGTRLTVV.

This clone has just a few counts. The chain joins TRBV18 to TRBJ1-1; D remains unclear. Germline lookup yields CDR1 KGHSH and CDR2 LQKENI. V lost 6 bases and J 1 base, leaving 15 bases between the germline ends. The CDR3 is 15 amino acids. The chain's CDR3 is CASSTRRERNTEAFF. The CDR3 DNA is TGTGCCAGCTCCACGAGGAGGGAGAGGAACACTGAAGCTTTCTTT.

V is TRBV6-5 and J is TRBJ1-3; D is perhaps TRBD1 (6 bases). The V end lost 5 bases, the J end lost 4 bases, and 9 bases lay between the germline ends. The CDR3 totals 13 residues. Germline loops: CDR1 MNHEY, CDR2 SVGAGI. The CDR3 here is CASSHREGNTIYF. Written as DNA, the CDR3 is TGTGCCAGCAGTCACAGGGAGGGAAACACCATATATTTT.

The chain joins TRBV27 to TRBJ2-1; 10 bases agree with TRBD2. The junction had 8 bases not matched to a gene; V was cut back by 5 bases and J by 4 bases. This CDR3 contains 16 residues. CDR1 is MNHEY and CDR2 is SMNVEV in the germline V gene (reference sequence). The CDR3 loop reads CASSIQLAGRYNEQFF. The CDR3, as DNA: TGTGCCAGCAGTATCCAACTAGCGGGAAGGTACAATGAGCAGTTCTTC.

This chain joins TRBV20-1 and TRBJ1-2; no clear D. CDR3 length equals 11 residues. V lost 6 bases and J 0 bases, leaving 5 bases between the germline ends. Germline CDR1 and CDR2: DFQATT and SNEGSKA (reference sequence). Here the CDR3 reads CSAITNYGYTF. As DNA, the CDR3 is TGCAGTGCGATTACTAACTATGGCTACACCTTC.

Written as DNA, the CDR3 is TGTGCCAGCAGTTTCCAAGGGACAGGCAATCAGCCCCAGCATTTT. Its translation: CASSFQGTGNQPQHF. The genes are TRBV7-2 and TRBJ1-5; 7 positions agree with TRBD1. The CDR3 consists of 15 residues. The trim removed 6 bases at V and 2 bases at J, leaving 7 bases unmatched. Germline CDR1 reads SGHTA; CDR2 reads FQGNSA.